A single sample gave rise to the 13 T cell receptor beta chains below, sequenced in a study of Graves' ophthalmopathy and Graves' hyperthyroidism (dated by TCRdb to 2017 to 2018). This sample was sequenced with an Illumina HiSeq 2000. For repertoire sequencing, the TCR beta CDR3 regions were amplified from RNA transcripts. The first round of RT-PCR was done with HTBI primers and the Qiagen OneStep RT-PCR kit, and was followed by a second round of multiplex PCR, then size selection and purification. The public reads were quality trimmed at Q25 with fastp and then assembled into clones with MiXCR by TCRdb, keeping productive beta chains. For every CDR3 protein sequence, its rows merge into one entry that carries the most common genes and DNA. The sample table lists some 240,000 distinct CDR3 sequences, less than 55% of them with a count of one. Together, the top ten hold over 40% of the sample. The sample comprised peripheral blood. All receptors derive from an adult man with Graves' ophthalmopathy.

V and J are TRBV4-1 and TRBJ2-7, with 9 bases aligning to TRBD1. Germline loops: CDR1 MGHRA, CDR2 YSYEKL. CDR3 length: 14 residues. J was trimmed by 4 bases and V by 3 bases; bases with no gene match: 4. CDR3 protein: CASSQLGQGYEQYF. The CDR3 nucleotides are TGCGCCAGCAGCCAGTTGGGACAGGGTTACGAGCAGTACTTC.

The sample holds a few counts of this clonotype. The chain couples TRBV7-8 to TRBJ2-5, with a weak D call TRBD1 (5 bases). Germline V gives CDR1 SGHVS, CDR2 FQNEAQ. There are 15 residues in the CDR3. The V gene lost 3 bases and the J gene lost 6 bases, with 17 bases spanning the gap. The CDR3 DNA reads TGTGCCAGCAGCTTTAATGAGCAGGGTGGAAAGACCCAGTACTTC. This sequence encodes CASSFNEQGGKTQYF.

The chain uses TRBV24-1 and TRBJ2-1, with 8 nucleotides matching TRBD1. The CDR3 is 14 residues long. J gave up 8 bases and V 3 bases, and 5 bases lay outside the gene matches. The germline V gene has CDR1 KGHDR and CDR2 SFDVKD. CDR3 amino acids: CATSDRQGMDEQFF. The CDR3 DNA reads TGTGCCACCAGTGATCGACAGGGGATGGATGAGCAGTTCTTC.

This clonotype occurred once. This rearrangement joins TRBV19 to TRBJ2-2; 8 bases agree with TRBD1. Germline CDR1 reads LNHDA; CDR2 reads SQIVND (reference sequence). After removal of 5 bases from V and 1 base from J, the junction contained 9 bases not matched to a gene. The CDR3 is made up of 17 amino acids. CDR3 in amino acids: CASSAGTGWRNTGELFF. The CDR3 DNA reads TGTGCCAGTAGTGCGGGGACAGGATGGCGGAACACCGGGGAGCTGTTTTTT.

Notes on this clonotype: A read error may be the cause here, since a much bigger clone is one base away. The V and J genes are TRBV6-5 and TRBJ1-1; D gene uncertain. Germline CDR1 and CDR2: MNHEY and SVGAGI. The CDR3 covers 13 residues. The CDR3 sequence is CASSYSRSTEALF. CDR3 coding DNA: TGTGCCAGCAGTTACTCGAGGAGCACTGAAGCTCTCTTT.

The rearrangement uses TRBV7-8 and TRBJ1-1; D may be TRBD1 (5 bases). The CDR3 is 15 amino acids. Trimming shortened V by 1 base and J by 3 bases, and 12 bases separated the two germline ends. Germline assignment: CDR1 SGHVS and CDR2 FQNEAQ. CDR3 nucleotide sequence: TGTGCCAGCAGCTTAGGGGCAAGGGGTCACACTGAAGCTTTCTTT. Residues: CASSLGARGHTEAFF. The whole variable domain, filled in from reference TRBV7-8 and TRBJ1-1, reads GAGVSQSPRYKVAKRGQDVALRCDPISGHVSLFWYQQALGQGPEFLTYFQNEAQLDKSGLPSDRFFAERPEGSVSTLKIQRTQQEDSAVYLCASSLGARGHTEAFFGQGTRLTVV.

The V gene is TRBV4-1, the J gene TRBJ2-2; tentatively, D is TRBD2 (5 bases). This CDR3 contains 15 residues. The V and J ends lost 4 bases and 0 bases respectively, with 9 bases between them. Germline V gene lookup returns CDR1 MGHRA and CDR2 YSYEKL. This CDR3 reads CASSPRESNTGELFF. DNA for the CDR3: TGCGCCAGCAGCCCCCGGGAATCGAACACCGGGGAGCTGTTTTTT.

The rearrangement joins TRBV19 to TRBJ2-3; no definite D call. Trimming stripped 4 bases from V and 4 bases from J, with 9 bases between. Looked up from germline, CDR1 is LNHDA and CDR2 is SQIVND (reference sequence). The CDR3 consists of 13 residues. CDR3 nucleotide sequence: TGTGCCAGTAGTACGACCTTAGCAGATACGCAGTATTTT. This encodes CASSTTLADTQYF.

This chain links TRBV20-1 with TRBJ2-7, with D unresolved. Germline V lookup: CDR1 DFQATT, CDR2 SNEGSKA (reference sequence). The CDR3 totals 11 residues. Trimming shortened V by 1 base and J by 5 bases, and 6 bases separated the two germline ends. The CDR3 protein is CSARVVDEQYF. In DNA, the CDR3 is TGCAGTGCTAGAGTGGTGGACGAGCAGTACTTC.

This clonotype has more than one count but fewer than ten. This chain joins TRBV7-3 and TRBJ2-7; no clear D gene. Germline loops: CDR1 SGHTA, CDR2 FQGTGA. The CDR3 runs 13 residues. Deletions cut 5 bases from V and 5 bases from J, with 13 bases between. CDR3 sequence reads: CASSVGPEDEQYF. The DNA of the CDR3 is TGTGCCAGCAGCGTAGGACCCGAGGACGAGCAGTACTTC.

V is TRBV20-1 and J is TRBJ1-2; 7 bases are shared with TRBD1. This CDR3 has 15 residues. The V gene end was trimmed by 0 bases and the J gene end by 4 bases; junction bases not matched to a gene: 8. CDR1 DFQATT and CDR2 SNEGSKA come from the germline V gene (reference sequence). The DNA of the CDR3 is TGCAGTGCTAGAGACCGGGACAGCCGATTCTATGGCTACACCTTC. Protein: CSARDRDSRFYGYTF.

CDR3: CASSFYGPGNTIYF. The CDR3 nucleotides are TGTGCCAGCAGCTTCTACGGGCCTGGAAACACCATATATTTT. The rearrangement uses TRBV7-2 and TRBJ1-3; D uncertain. The CDR3 extends over 14 amino acids. Germline V gene sequence: CDR1 SGHTA, CDR2 FQGNSA. V gave up 3 bases and J gave up 2 bases, with 8 bases separating them.

This clonotype was recorded a few times. The genes are TRBV5-1 and TRBJ2-7; D remains ambiguous. CDR3 length: 13 residues. The germline gives CDR1 SGHRS, CDR2 YFSETQ. The germline V and J ends were trimmed by 2 bases and 5 bases, with 11 bases remaining between them. CDR3 residues: CASSFVNGDEQYF. CDR3 bases: TGCGCCAGCAGCTTCGTAAATGGGGACGAGCAGTACTTC. Variable domain in full (rest from reference TRBV5-1 and TRBJ2-7): KAGVTQTPRYLIKTRGQQVTLSCSPISGHRSVSWYQQTPGQGLQFLFEYFSETQRNKGNFPGRFSGRQFSNSRSEMNVSTLELGDSALYLCASSFVNGDEQYFGPGTRLTVT.